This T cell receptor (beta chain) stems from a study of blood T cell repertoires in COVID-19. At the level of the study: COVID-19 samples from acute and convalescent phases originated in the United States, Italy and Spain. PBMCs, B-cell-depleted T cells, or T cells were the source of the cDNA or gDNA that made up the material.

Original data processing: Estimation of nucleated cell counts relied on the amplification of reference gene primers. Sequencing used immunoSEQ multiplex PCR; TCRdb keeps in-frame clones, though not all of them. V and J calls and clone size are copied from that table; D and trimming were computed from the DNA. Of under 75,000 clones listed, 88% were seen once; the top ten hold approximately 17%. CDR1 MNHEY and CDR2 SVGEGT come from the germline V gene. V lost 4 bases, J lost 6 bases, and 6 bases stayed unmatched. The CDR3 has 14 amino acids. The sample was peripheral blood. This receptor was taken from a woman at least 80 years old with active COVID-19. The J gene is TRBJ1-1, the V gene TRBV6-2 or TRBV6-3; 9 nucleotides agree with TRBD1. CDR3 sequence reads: CASSLGTGRPEAFF. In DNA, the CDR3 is TGTGCCAGCAGTTTAGGGACAGGGAGGCCTGAAGCTTTCTTT.